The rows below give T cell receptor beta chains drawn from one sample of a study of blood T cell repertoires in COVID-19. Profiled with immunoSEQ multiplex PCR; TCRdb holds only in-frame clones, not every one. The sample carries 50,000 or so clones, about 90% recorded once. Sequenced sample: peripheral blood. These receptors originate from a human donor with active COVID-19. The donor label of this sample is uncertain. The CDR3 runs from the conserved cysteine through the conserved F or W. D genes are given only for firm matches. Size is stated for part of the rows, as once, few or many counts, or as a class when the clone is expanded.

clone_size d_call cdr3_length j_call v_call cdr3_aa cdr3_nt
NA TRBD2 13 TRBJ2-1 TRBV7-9 CASSRSGEGSEFF TGTGCCAGCAGCAGGTCGGGGGAGGGCAGTGAGTTCTTC
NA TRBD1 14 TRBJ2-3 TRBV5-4 CASSSRQGLDTQYF TGTGCCAGCAGCTCCAGACAGGGTTTAGATACGCAGTATTTT
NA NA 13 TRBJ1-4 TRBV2 CASRHRTNEKLFF TGTGCCAGCAGGCACAGAACTAATGAAAAACTGTTTTTT
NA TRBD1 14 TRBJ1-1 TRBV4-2 CASSQLDRGREAFF TGTGCCAGCAGCCAACTCGACAGGGGGCGGGAAGCTTTCTTT
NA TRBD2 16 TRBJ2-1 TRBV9 CASSVGSLAGGREQFF TGTGCCAGCAGCGTAGGATCCCTAGCGGGGGGTCGGGAGCAGTTCTTC
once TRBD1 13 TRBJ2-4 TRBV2 CASNLQGKNIQYF TGTGCCAGCAACTTACAGGGGAAAAACATTCAGTACTTC
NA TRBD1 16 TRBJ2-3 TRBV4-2 CASSQDGDRGFDTQYF TGTGCCAGCAGCCAAGATGGGGACAGGGGGTTTGATACGCAGTATTTT
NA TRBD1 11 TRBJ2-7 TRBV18 CASSIRQGLYF TGTGCCAGCTCAATCCGACAGGGCCTGTACTTC
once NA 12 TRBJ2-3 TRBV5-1 CASSFQGDTQYF TGCGCCAGCAGCTTCCAGGGGGATACGCAGTATTTT
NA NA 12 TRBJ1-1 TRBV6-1 CASSEDPATVFF TGTGCCAGCAGTGAAGATCCAGCGACGGTTTTCTTT
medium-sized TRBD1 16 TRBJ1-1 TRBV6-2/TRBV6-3 CASSYGTGGLNTEAFF TGTGCCAGCAGTTACGGGACAGGGGGCTTGAACACTGAAGCTTTCTTT
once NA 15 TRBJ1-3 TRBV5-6 CASSRTAVSGNTIYF TGTGCCAGCAGCAGGACAGCCGTCTCTGGAAACACCATATATTTT
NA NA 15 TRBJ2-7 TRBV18 CASSPRSGGQDEQYF TGTGCCAGCTCACCACGGAGCGGCGGGCAGGACGAGCAGTACTTC
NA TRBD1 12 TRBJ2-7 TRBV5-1 CASSFRGREQYF TGCGCCAGCAGCTTCAGGGGGCGAGAGCAGTACTTC
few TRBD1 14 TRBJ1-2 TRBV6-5 CASRARGSGYGYTF TGTGCCAGCAGGGCCAGGGGGAGTGGCTATGGCTACACCTTC
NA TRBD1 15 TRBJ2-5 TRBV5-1 CASSGGTGGEETQYF TGCGCCAGCAGCGGGGGGACAGGGGGCGAAGAGACCCAGTACTTC
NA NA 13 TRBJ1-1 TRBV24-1 CATAGRLNTEAFF TGTGCCACCGCGGGACGGCTGAACACTGAAGCTTTCTTT
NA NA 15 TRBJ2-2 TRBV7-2 CASKKSRSGSDGVVF TGTGCCAGCAAAAAGTCCCGTAGCGGTTCCGATGGCGTAGTTTTT
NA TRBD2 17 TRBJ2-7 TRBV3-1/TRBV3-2 CASSQVPGLAARYEQYF TGTGCCAGCAGCCAAGTCCCGGGACTAGCGGCGAGATACGAGCAGTACTTC
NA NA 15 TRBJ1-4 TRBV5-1 CASSLAQGLNEKLFF TGCGCCAGCAGCTTGGCGCAGGGGCTAAATGAAAAACTGTTTTTT
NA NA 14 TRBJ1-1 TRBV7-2 CASSFEGFGTEAFF TGTGCCAGCAGCTTCGAGGGCTTCGGGACTGAAGCTTTCTTT
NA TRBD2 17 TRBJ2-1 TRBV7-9 CASSLKLGLAGYNEQFF TGTGCCAGCAGCTTAAAGCTTGGACTAGCGGGCTACAATGAGCAGTTCTTC
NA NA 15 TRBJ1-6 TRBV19 CASSISDKSSLPLHF TGTGCCAGTAGTATATCAGACAAAAGCAGTTTACCCCTCCACTTT
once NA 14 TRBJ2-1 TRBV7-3 CASSYGGSVNEQFF TGTGCCAGCAGCTACGGCGGTAGCGTGAATGAGCAGTTCTTC
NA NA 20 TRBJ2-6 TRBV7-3 CASSLLSLRGLDSGANVLTF TGTGCCAGCAGCTTATTGTCTCTGAGGGGACTCGACTCTGGGGCCAACGTCCTGACTTTC
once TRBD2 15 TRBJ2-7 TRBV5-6 CASRRLAGGYHEQYF TGTGCCAGCAGAAGACTAGCGGGGGGGTACCACGAGCAGTACTTC
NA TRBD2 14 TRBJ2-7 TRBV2 CASSVAGGPVKQYF TGTGCCAGCAGCGTAGCGGGGGGGCCAGTCAAGCAGTACTTC
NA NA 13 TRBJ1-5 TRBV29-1 CSVVSGINQPQHF TGCAGCGTTGTGAGCGGGATCAATCAGCCCCAGCATTTT
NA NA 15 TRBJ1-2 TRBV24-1 CATSDSGRGRRGYTF TGTGCCACCAGTGATTCAGGCAGGGGTAGACGCGGCTACACCTTC
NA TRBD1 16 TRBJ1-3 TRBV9 CASSVHRGSSGNTIYF TGTGCCAGCAGCGTCCACAGGGGGAGCTCTGGAAACACCATATATTTT
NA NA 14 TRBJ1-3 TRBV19 CASNRGDSGNTIYF TGTGCCAGTAATCGGGGGGACTCTGGAAACACCATATATTTT
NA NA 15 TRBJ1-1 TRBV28 CASSLWRTPNTEAFF TGTGCCAGCAGTTTATGGCGGACACCCAACACTGAAGCTTTCTTT
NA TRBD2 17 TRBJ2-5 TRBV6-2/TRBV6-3 CASSKTHLAGAPGAQYF TGTGCCAGCAGTAAAACCCACCTAGCGGGGGCGCCGGGGGCCCAGTACTTC
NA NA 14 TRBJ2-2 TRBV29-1 CSVEDRGIGGELFF TGCAGCGTTGAAGATCGCGGGATTGGCGGGGAGCTGTTTTTT
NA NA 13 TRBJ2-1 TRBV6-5 CASSYAGYNEQFF TGTGCCAGCAGTTATGCAGGGTACAATGAGCAGTTCTTC
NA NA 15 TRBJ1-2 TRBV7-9 CASSLAGPKGYGYTF TGTGCCAGCAGCTTAGCGGGGCCCAAGGGATATGGCTACACCTTC
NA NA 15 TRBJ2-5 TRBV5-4 CASRGDPSARETQYF TGTGCCAGCAGAGGGGATCCTTCCGCGCGAGAGACCCAGTACTTC
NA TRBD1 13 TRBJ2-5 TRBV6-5 CASSLRGLETQYF TGTGCCAGCAGTCTCAGGGGGCTTGAGACCCAGTACTTC
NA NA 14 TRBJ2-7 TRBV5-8 CASSLDSGVGEQYF TGTGCCAGCAGCCTCGACAGTGGAGTGGGCGAGCAGTACTTC
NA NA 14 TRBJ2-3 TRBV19 CASSIGRDTDTQYF TGTGCCAGTAGTATTGGTCGGGACACAGATACGCAGTATTTT
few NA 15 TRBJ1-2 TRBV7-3 CASSLTADSNYGYTF TGTGCCAGCAGCCTGACAGCAGACTCTAACTATGGCTACACCTTC
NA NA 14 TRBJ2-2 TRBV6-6 CASSYSQGTGELFF TGTGCCAGCAGTTACTCACAGGGTACCGGGGAGCTGTTTTTT